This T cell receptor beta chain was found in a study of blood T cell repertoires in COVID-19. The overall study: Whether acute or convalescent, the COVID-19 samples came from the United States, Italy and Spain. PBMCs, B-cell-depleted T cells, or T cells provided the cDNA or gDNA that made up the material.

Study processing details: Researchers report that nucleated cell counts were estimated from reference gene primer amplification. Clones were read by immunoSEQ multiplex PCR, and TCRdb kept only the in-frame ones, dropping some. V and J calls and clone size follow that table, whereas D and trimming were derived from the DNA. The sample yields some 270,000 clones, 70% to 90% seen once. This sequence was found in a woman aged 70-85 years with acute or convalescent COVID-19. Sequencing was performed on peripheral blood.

DNA for the CDR3: TGTGCCAGCTCACCACCGGAGGGTATCACTGAAGCTTTCTTT. Translated: CASSPPEGITEAFF. V and J are TRBV18 and TRBJ1-1; no definite D call. Germline-derived CDR1 and CDR2 are KGHSH and LQKENI. Trimming stripped 0 bases from V and 4 bases from J, with 9 bases between. This CDR3 has 14 amino acids.